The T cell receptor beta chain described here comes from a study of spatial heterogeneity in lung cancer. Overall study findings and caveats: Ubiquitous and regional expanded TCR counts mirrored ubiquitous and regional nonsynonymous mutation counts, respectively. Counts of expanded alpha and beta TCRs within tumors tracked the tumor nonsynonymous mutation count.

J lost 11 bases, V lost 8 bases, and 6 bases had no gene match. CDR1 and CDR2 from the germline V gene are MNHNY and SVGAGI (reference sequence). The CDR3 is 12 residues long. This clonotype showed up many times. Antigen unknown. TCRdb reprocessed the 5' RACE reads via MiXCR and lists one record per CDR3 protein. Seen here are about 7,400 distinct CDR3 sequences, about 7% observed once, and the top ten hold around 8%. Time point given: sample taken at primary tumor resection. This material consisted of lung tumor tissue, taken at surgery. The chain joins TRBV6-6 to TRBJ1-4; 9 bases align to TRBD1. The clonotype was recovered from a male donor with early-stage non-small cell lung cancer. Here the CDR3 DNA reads TGTGCCAGCGGACAGGGGATGGAGAAACTGTTTTTT. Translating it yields CASGQGMEKLFF.